What follows are 31 T cell receptor beta chains derived from one specimen sequenced in a study of control samples from healthy donors and cancer patients (dated by TCRdb to 2018 to 2021). The library was generated by the immunoSEQ multiplex PCR assay. This immuneACCESS table, as held by TCRdb, lists in-frame sequences with V and J called but not all clones. Of the missing ones, under half trace to an unresolved V gene in checked studies; the others have no known cause. In all, the sample holds 130,000 to 150,000 clones, and roughly 94% of those were seen once. Jointly, the top ten make up 12% to 15% of the sample. Sequences were obtained from PBMCs. The source is a man in his 60s with colorectal cancer.

Worth noting for this clone: The sample contains more than one DNA sequence encoding this CDR3. The chain has TRBV9 and TRBJ1-1; the D is unclear. The CDR3 runs 13 residues. Germline lookup yields CDR1 SGDLS and CDR2 YYNGEE. The V end lost 2 bases, the J end lost 0 bases, and 5 bases lay between the germline ends. CDR3: CASSVTVNTEAFF. The CDR3 DNA is TGTGCCAGCAGCGTTACAGTGAACACTGAAGCTTTCTTT.

The genes are TRBV4-1 and TRBJ2-1; 7 bases align to TRBD1. CDR3 length: 16 residues. V lost 0 bases and J lost 4; bases outside the gene matches: 6. The germline V gene encodes CDR1 MGHRA and CDR2 YSYEKL. Here the CDR3 DNA reads TGCGCCAGCAGCCAAGATCAGGGACAGAGGTACAATGAGCAGTTCTTC. Translated: CASSQDQGQRYNEQFF.

This sequence joins TRBV7-2 and TRBJ2-1; 12 bases agree with TRBD2. The CDR3 has 15 amino acids. Trimming took 2 bases from V and 6 from J; bases not matched to a gene: 2. Germline V gives CDR1 SGHTA, CDR2 FQGNSA. The CDR3 DNA follows: TGTGCCAGCAGCTTATGGACTAGCGGGGCCAATGAGCAGTTCTTC. Protein product: CASSLWTSGANEQFF. The complete variable domain, with remaining parts taken from reference TRBV7-2 and TRBJ2-1, reads GAGVSQSPSNKVTEKGKDVELRCDPISGHTALYWYRQSLGQGLEFLIYFQGNSAPDKSGLPSDRFSAERTGGSVSTLTIQRTQQEDSAVYLCASSLWTSGANEQFFGPGTRLTVL.

This chain uses TRBV7-9 with TRBJ2-1; 9 bases match TRBD2. Germline assignment: CDR1 SEHNR and CDR2 FQNEAQ (reference sequence). Trimming cost V 1 base and J 5 bases; bases outside gene matches: 3. This CDR3 spans 15 amino acids. The CDR3: CASSLDSGGHNEQFF. The CDR3 DNA reads TGTGCCAGCAGCTTAGACAGCGGGGGGCACAATGAGCAGTTCTTC.

The CDR3 reads CASRTSSGNTIYF. Here the CDR3 DNA reads TGTGCCAGCAGAACCAGCTCTGGAAACACCATATATTTT. The chain carries TRBV7-9 and TRBJ1-3; D call uncertain. V was pared by 6 bases and J by 0 bases, with 6 bases between. This CDR3 is built from 13 residues. Germline-derived CDR1 and CDR2 are SEHNR and FQNEAQ (reference sequence).

This clone has more than one count but fewer than ten. This chain links TRBV6-2 or TRBV6-3 with TRBJ1-5, with a tentative D call TRBD1 (6 bases). Trimming stripped 2 bases from V and 7 bases from J, with 9 bases between. The CDR3 contains 13 residues. Germline CDR1 MNHEY, CDR2 SVGEGT. The CDR3 is CASSYRGGQPQHF. CDR3 nucleotide sequence: TGTGCCAGCAGTTACAGGGGGGGACAGCCCCAGCATTTT.

V is TRBV6-5 and J is TRBJ1-5; D remains ambiguous. Germline-derived CDR1 and CDR2 are MNHEY and SVGAGI. This CDR3 spans 13 amino acids. Trimming removed 0 bases at V and 9 bases at J, with 9 bases between. CDR3 region: CASSYSAQAPQHF. Written as DNA, the CDR3 is TGTGCCAGCAGTTACTCGGCGCAGGCGCCCCAGCATTTT.

V usage is TRBV6-6 and J usage is TRBJ1-6; tentatively, D is TRBD1 (5 bases). The CDR3 runs 12 residues. Trimming took off 0 bases at V and 16 bases at J, with 10 bases between the two ends. Per germline, CDR1 MNHNY and CDR2 SVGAGI (reference sequence). The CDR3 sequence is CASSYSQPGLHF. Here the CDR3 DNA reads TGTGCCAGCAGTTACTCGCAGCCAGGGCTCCACTTT.

The genes are TRBV5-6 and TRBJ2-3, with 8 bases identical to TRBD2. With V trimmed by 0 bases and J by 2 bases, 2 bases remained unmatched. This CDR3 comprises 15 residues. Germline V gene data show CDR1 as SGHDT and CDR2 as YYEEEE. CDR3 in amino acids: CASSLAGGVTDTQYF. The CDR3 DNA reads as TGTGCCAGCAGCTTGGCGGGAGGGGTCACAGATACGCAGTATTTT. The full variable domain, in which reference TRBV5-6 and TRBJ2-3 provide the parts outside the CDR3, is DAGVTQSPTHLIKTRGQQVTLRCSPKSGHDTVSWYQQALGQGPQFIFQYYEEEERQRGNFPDRFSGHQFPNYSSELNVNALLLGDSALYLCASSLAGGVTDTQYFGPGTRLTVL.

J is TRBJ1-6 and V is TRBV3-1 (or the pseudogene TRBV3-2); TRBD1 matches 7 bases. Trimming removed 4 bases from V and 12 bases from J; junction bases left unmatched: 12. This CDR3 contains 15 residues. Germline V lookup: CDR1 LGHDT, CDR2 YNNKEL (reference sequence). Here the CDR3 DNA reads TGTGCCAGCAGCCCCGGGACAGCAATAAGGTTACCCCTCCACTTT. This gives the protein CASSPGTAIRLPLHF.

J is TRBJ2-5 and V is TRBV21-1; TRBD1 reflects the table's D call only, with no check against the DNA. TRBV21-1 is recorded as a pseudogene. The CDR3 length is 15 residues. CDR3 sequence (DNA): TGTGCCAGCAGAGAAAACCGGGACAGGAGAGAGACCCAGTACTTC. Its protein product is CASRENRDRRETQYF.

V is TRBV27 and J is TRBJ1-2; D might be TRBD1 (5 bases). Trimming removed 4 bases from V and 7 bases from J, with 13 bases in between. This CDR3 is 13 amino acids long. Germline CDR1 reads MNHEY; CDR2 reads SMNVEV (reference sequence). The DNA of the CDR3 is TGTGCCAGCAGTTCGGACGGGGCTGGTGGCTACACCTTC. Translating gives CASSSDGAGGYTF.

The genes are TRBV19 and TRBJ2-2; D gene unclear. V gave up 3 bases and J gave up 0 bases, with 14 bases separating them. CDR1 LNHDA and CDR2 SQIVND come from the germline V gene (reference sequence). The CDR3 is 17 residues long. The CDR3 DNA is TGTGCCAGTAGTATTCTACAGCAAGCGACGAACACCGGGGAGCTGTTTTTT. Translation: CASSILQQATNTGELFF.

This rearrangement joins TRBV28 to TRBJ1-1, with unresolved D. Looked up from germline, CDR1 is MDHEN and CDR2 is SYDVKM. V was clipped by 6 bases and J by 5 bases, with 16 bases between them. CDR3 length: 14 amino acids. CDR3 amino acids: CASREEAPRTEAFF. The CDR3 DNA reads TGTGCCAGCAGGGAGGAGGCCCCAAGGACTGAAGCTTTCTTT.

This clone was recorded once. The J gene is TRBJ2-1, the V gene TRBV30; D is undetermined. The germline V and J ends were trimmed by 2 bases and 4 bases, with 6 bases remaining between them. This CDR3 spans 12 amino acids. Germline V gives CDR1 GTSNPN, CDR2 SVGIG (reference sequence). CDR3 protein: CAWSSLYNEQFF. In nucleotides, the CDR3 is TGTGCCTGGAGTTCGCTATACAATGAGCAGTTCTTC.

This chain links TRBV5-4 with TRBJ2-3, with a weak D call TRBD2 (7 bases). This CDR3 has 15 residues. Germline CDR1 reads SGHNT; CDR2 reads YYREEE (reference sequence). V lost 2 bases and J lost 6, with 16 bases in between. In nucleotides, the CDR3 is TGTGCCAGCAGCTTTTCGTCGGGGGGCGGGGATACGCAGTATTTT. This encodes CASSFSSGGGDTQYF.

This rearrangement joins TRBV6-1 to TRBJ2-7; perhaps TRBD2 as D (6 bases). V lost 7 bases to trimming and J lost 0 bases, with 13 bases between them. The germline V gene encodes CDR1 MNHNS and CDR2 SASEGT. The CDR3 is 14 amino acids. CDR3 coding DNA: TGTGCCAGCACCCGGGGACTCCCCTCCTACGAGCAGTACTTC. Amino acid sequence: CASTRGLPSYEQYF.

The gene calls are TRBV19 and TRBJ1-1; TRBD1 might be the D (5 bases). Germline V gives CDR1 LNHDA, CDR2 SQIVND (reference sequence). CDR3 length equals 16 residues. The V end lost 5 bases, the J end lost 1 base, and 17 bases lay between the germline ends. The CDR3 bases are TGTGCCAGTAGTCCCGCTGCATGGGGGGGGAACACTGAAGCTTTCTTT. Amino acids: CASSPAAWGGNTEAFF.

The chain has TRBV5-4 and TRBJ2-5, with TRBD2 identical over 11 bases. Germline V gene lookup returns CDR1 SGHNT and CDR2 YYREEE (reference sequence). Germline trimming cut 4 bases from V and 2 bases from J; bases unmatched to any gene: 7. This CDR3 is 16 amino acids long. In DNA form, the CDR3 reads TGTGCCAGCAGCCCACCTAGACTAGCGGGGCAAGAGACCCAGTACTTC. Amino acid sequence: CASSPPRLAGQETQYF.

The chain couples TRBV6-5 to TRBJ2-1; 7 nucleotides align to TRBD1. The CDR3 has 14 amino acids. Germline V CDR1 and CDR2: MNHEY, SVGAGI. After removal of 4 bases from V and 6 bases from J, the junction contained 6 bases not matched to a gene. The CDR3: CASSSGGVGNEQFF. CDR3 sequence (DNA): TGTGCCAGCAGTTCAGGGGGAGTAGGCAATGAGCAGTTCTTC.

This chain connects TRBV14 to TRBJ2-3; TRBD1 aligns across 8 bases. This CDR3 spans 12 amino acids. V shed 4 bases and J 7 bases; nucleotides not matched to a gene: 1. Per the germline V gene, CDR1 is SGHDN and CDR2 is FVKESK. CDR3 coding DNA: TGTGCCAGCAGCCGGGACAGGTATACGCAGTATTTT. It is translated as CASSRDRYTQYF.

V is TRBV6-1 and J is TRBJ2-5; D is perhaps TRBD1 or TRBD2 (5 bases each). The CDR3 has 15 amino acids. Looked up from germline, CDR1 is MNHNS and CDR2 is SASEGT. With 2 bases removed from V and 1 base from J, the gap between germline ends came to 11 bases. The CDR3 bases are TGTGCCAGCAGTGAAAGTGGGACGTTCCAAGAGACCCAGTACTTC. Translating it yields CASSESGTFQETQYF.

The rearrangement links TRBV28 to TRBJ1-5; tentative D call: TRBD1 (5 bases). Trimming left V 3 bases short and J 4 bases short, with 13 bases between. The germline V gene encodes CDR1 MDHEN and CDR2 SYDVKM. The CDR3 has 15 residues. In nucleotides, the CDR3 is TGTGCCAGCAGTTTGAGCGGGACCGGGAATCAGCCCCAGCATTTT. Translating it yields CASSLSGTGNQPQHF.

The CDR3 reads CASSFGRGREQFF. The CDR3 DNA reads TGTGCCAGCAGCTTTGGTAGGGGTCGAGAGCAGTTCTTC. The chain couples TRBV7-6 to TRBJ2-1; a possible D gene is TRBD1 (5 bases). The ends were cut back, 3 bases at V and 10 bases at J, with 13 bases in the middle. The germline CDR1 and CDR2 sequences are SGHVS and FNYEAQ. The CDR3 consists of 13 residues. Drawing the rest from reference TRBV7-6 and TRBJ2-1, the complete variable domain is GAGVSQSPRYKVTKRGQDVALRCDPISGHVSLYWYRQALGQGPEFLTYFNYEAQQDKSGLPNDRFSAERPEGSISTLTIQRTEQRDSAMYRCASSFGRGREQFFGPGTRLTVL.

Remarks on this clone: This CDR3 is also generated by other DNA sequences in the sample. The CDR3 loop is CASSQGTGTYEQYF. CDR3 in DNA: TGTGCCAGCAGCCAGGGGACAGGGACCTACGAGCAGTACTTC. The gene calls are TRBV3-1 (or the pseudogene TRBV3-2) and TRBJ2-7; 9 nucleotides match TRBD1. The CDR3 extends over 14 amino acids. In germline, CDR1 is LGHDT, CDR2 YNNKEL (reference sequence). V shed 3 bases and J 2 bases; nucleotides not matched to a gene: 2.

The CDR3 reads CAISVRLGEQFF. CDR3 in DNA: TGTGCCATCAGTGTACGGTTAGGTGAGCAGTTCTTC. The genes are TRBV10-3 and TRBJ2-1, with D hard to call. Trimming left V 4 bases short and J 9 bases short, with 10 bases between. Germline V gives CDR1 ENHRY, CDR2 SYGVKD. The CDR3 is 12 residues long.

The chain links TRBV28 to TRBJ1-1; 10 bases align to TRBD1. V lost 9 bases, J lost 5 bases, and 9 bases stayed unmatched. CDR1 is MDHEN, CDR2 SYDVKM, per germline. The CDR3 has 14 residues. The CDR3 nucleotides are TGTGCCAGTATGACAGGGGGCTTAAGAACTGAAGCTTTCTTT. Its translation: CASMTGGLRTEAFF.

The chain uses TRBV9 and TRBJ2-7, with 11 bases lining up with TRBD1. CDR1 and CDR2 (germline): SGDLS, YYNGEE. CDR3 length equals 16 residues. V lost 2 bases to trimming and J lost 5 bases; unmatched junction nucleotides: 9. CDR3 nucleotides: TGTGCCAGCAGCGTCTCCTCGGGACAGGGGGACCACGAGCAGTACTTC. Translation: CASSVSSGQGDHEQYF.

The chain recombines TRBV4-3 with TRBJ1-2; no firm D call. Trimming took 6 bases from V and 3 from J, leaving 17 bases between them. Germline V lookup: CDR1 LGHNA, CDR2 YSLEER. The CDR3 runs 15 residues. CDR3 in amino acids: CASSPGGQVYYGYTF. CDR3 coding DNA: TGCGCCAGCAGTCCCGGTGGGCAGGTCTACTATGGCTACACCTTC.

The gene calls are TRBV3-1 (or the pseudogene TRBV3-2) and TRBJ2-7; 8 bases are a match to TRBD2. The trim removed 3 bases at V and 6 bases at J, leaving 13 bases unmatched. This CDR3 comprises 16 residues. Looked up from germline, CDR1 is LGHDT and CDR2 is YNNKEL (reference sequence). CDR3 nucleotides: TGTGCCAGCAGCCACAATAGCGGGGCGCGCGATGGCGAGCAGTACTTC. This gives the protein CASSHNSGARDGEQYF.

V is TRBV6-6 and J is TRBJ1-1; D is unclear. The CDR3 extends over 12 amino acids. In germline, CDR1 is MNHNY, CDR2 SVGAGI (reference sequence). Trimming left V 8 bases short and J 7 bases short, with 14 bases between. CDR3 in DNA: TGTGCCAGCTCAGGTACCTTGATTGAAGCTTTCTTT. Translation gives CASSGTLIEAFF.